Detailed here is one T cell receptor beta chain. This CDR3 region has 11 residues. V lost 3 bases, J lost 4 bases, and 4 bases lay in between. The germline CDR1 and CDR2 sequences are DFQATT and SNEGSKA (reference sequence). This sample is drawn from a study of blood T cell repertoires in COVID-19. Study summary: Acute-phase and convalescent COVID-19 samples originated in the United States, Italy and Spain. T cells, B-cell-depleted T cells, or PBMCs provided the cDNA or gDNA that served as material.

The authors' processing: Nucleated cell number was recorded as an estimate derived from reference gene primer amplification. Method: immunoSEQ multiplex PCR; TCRdb's copy keeps in-frame clones and lacks some. V, J and clone size derive from that table, while D and trimming were established from the DNA sequence. The sample holds tens of thousands of clones, about 74% seen once. Sequencing input: peripheral blood. The chain has TRBV20-1 and TRBJ2-1; D is uncertain. This TCR was sampled from a human donor in a cohort sampled during active COVID-19. CDR3 loop: CSASLYNEQFF. The CDR3 DNA is TGCAGTGCTAGTTTATACAATGAGCAGTTCTTC.